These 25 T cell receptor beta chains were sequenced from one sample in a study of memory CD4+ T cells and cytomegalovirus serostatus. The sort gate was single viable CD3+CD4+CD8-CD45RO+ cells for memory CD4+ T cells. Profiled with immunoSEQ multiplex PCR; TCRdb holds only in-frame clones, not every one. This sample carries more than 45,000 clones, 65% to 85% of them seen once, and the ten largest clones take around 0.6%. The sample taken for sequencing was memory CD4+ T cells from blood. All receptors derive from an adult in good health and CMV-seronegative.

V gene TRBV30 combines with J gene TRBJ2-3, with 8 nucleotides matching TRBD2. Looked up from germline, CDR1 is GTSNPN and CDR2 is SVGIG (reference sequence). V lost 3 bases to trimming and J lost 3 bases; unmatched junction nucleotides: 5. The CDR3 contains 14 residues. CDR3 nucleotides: TGTGCCTGGAGGAGGTTAGCGGGGACAGATACGCAGTATTTT. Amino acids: CAWRRLAGTDTQYF.

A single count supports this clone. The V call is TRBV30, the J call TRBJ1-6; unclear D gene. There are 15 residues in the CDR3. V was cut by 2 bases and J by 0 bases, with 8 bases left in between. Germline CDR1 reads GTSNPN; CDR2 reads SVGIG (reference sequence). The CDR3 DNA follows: TGTGCCTGGAGTTCCCGCAGCTCCTATAATTCACCCCTCCACTTT. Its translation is CAWSSRSSYNSPLHF.

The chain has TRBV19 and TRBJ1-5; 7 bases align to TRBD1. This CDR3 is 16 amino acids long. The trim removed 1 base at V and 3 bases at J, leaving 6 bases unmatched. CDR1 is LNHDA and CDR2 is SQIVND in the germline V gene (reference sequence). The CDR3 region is CASSIGQGFNNQPQHF. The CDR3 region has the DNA TGTGCCAGTAGTATAGGACAGGGCTTCAACAATCAGCCCCAGCATTTT.

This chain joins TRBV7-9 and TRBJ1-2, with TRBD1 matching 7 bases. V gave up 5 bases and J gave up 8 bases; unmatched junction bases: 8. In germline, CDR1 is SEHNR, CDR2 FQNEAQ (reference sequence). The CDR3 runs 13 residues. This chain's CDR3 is CASSRGREEGYTF. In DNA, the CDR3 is TGTGCCAGCAGCAGGGGGCGGGAGGAAGGCTACACCTTC.

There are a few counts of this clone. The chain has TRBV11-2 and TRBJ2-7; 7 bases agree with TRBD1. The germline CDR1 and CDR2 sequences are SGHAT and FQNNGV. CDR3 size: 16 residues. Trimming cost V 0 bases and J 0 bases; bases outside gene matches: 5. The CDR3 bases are TGTGCCAGCAGCTTAGAAGGACAGGTAAACTCCTACGAGCAGTACTTC. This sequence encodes CASSLEGQVNSYEQYF.

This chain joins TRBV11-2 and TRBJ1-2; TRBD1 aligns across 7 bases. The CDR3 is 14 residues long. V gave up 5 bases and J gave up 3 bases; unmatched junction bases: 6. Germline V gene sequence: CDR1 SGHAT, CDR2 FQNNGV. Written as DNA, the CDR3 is TGTGCCAGCAGCCGACGACAGGGCGACTATGGCTACACCTTC. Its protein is CASSRRQGDYGYTF.

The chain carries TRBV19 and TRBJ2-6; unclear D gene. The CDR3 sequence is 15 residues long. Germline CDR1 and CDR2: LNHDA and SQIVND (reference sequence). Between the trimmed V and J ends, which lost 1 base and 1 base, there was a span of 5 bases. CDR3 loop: CASSIGGSGANVLTF. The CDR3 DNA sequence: TGTGCCAGTAGTATAGGAGGTTCTGGGGCCAACGTCCTGACTTTC.

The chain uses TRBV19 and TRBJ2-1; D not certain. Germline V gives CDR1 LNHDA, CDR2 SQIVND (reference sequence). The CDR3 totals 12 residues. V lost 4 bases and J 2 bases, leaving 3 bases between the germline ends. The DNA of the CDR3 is TGTGCCAGTAGTAGGGCCTACAATGAGCAGTTCTTC. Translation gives CASSRAYNEQFF.

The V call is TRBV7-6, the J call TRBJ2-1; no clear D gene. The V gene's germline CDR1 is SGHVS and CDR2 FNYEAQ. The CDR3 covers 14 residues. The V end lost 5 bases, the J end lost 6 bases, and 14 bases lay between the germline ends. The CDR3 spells CASSLIYTSNEQFF. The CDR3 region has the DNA TGTGCCAGCAGCCTCATATACACCTCCAATGAGCAGTTCTTC.

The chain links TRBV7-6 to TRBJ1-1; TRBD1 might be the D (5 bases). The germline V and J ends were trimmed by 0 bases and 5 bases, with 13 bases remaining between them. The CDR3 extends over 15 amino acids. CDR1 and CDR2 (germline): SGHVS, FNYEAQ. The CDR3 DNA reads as TGTGCCAGCAGCTTAGCCTCGGACACTAGGACTGAAGCTTTCTTT. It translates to CASSLASDTRTEAFF.

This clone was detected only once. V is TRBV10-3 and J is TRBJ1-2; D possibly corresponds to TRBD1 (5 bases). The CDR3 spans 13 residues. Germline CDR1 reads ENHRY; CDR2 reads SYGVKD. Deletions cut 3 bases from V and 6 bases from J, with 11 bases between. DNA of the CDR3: TGTGCCATCAGTGACAGGGTCCGGGATGGCTACACCTTC. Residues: CAISDRVRDGYTF.

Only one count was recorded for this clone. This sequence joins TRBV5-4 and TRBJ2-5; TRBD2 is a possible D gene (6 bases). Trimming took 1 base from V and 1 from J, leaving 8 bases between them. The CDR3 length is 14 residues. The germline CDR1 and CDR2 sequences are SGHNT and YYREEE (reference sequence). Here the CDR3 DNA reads TGTGCCAGCAGCTTGTTAGCGGTCCAAGAGACCCAGTACTTC. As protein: CASSLLAVQETQYF. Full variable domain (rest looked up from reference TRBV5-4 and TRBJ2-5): ETGVTQSPTHLIKTRGQQVTLRCSSQSGHNTVSWYQQALGQGPQFIFQYYREEENGRGNFPPRFSGLQFPNYSSELNVNALELDDSALYLCASSLLAVQETQYFGPGTRLLVL.

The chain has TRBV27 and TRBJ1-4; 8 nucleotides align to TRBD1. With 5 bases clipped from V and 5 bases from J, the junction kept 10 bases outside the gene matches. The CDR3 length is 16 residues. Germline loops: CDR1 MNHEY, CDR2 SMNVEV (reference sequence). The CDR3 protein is CASSRFPTGENEKLFF. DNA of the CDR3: TGTGCCAGCAGTCGATTTCCGACAGGGGAAAATGAAAAACTGTTTTTT.

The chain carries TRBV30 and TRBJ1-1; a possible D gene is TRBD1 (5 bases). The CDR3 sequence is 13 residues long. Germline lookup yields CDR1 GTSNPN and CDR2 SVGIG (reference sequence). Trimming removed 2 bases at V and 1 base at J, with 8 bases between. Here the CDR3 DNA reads TGTGCCTGGAGTTACGGGGGGAACACTGAAGCTTTCTTT. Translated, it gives CAWSYGGNTEAFF.

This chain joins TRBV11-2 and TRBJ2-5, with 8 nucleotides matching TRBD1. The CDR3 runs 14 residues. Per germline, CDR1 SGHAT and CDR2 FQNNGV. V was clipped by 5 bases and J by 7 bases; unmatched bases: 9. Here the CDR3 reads CASSQPGQGWTQYF. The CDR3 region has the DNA TGTGCCAGCAGCCAACCAGGACAGGGATGGACCCAGTACTTC. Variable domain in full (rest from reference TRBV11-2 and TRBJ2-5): EAGVAQSPRYKIIEKRQSVAFWCNPISGHATLYWYQQILGQGPKLLIQFQNNGVVDDSQLPKDRFSAERLKGVDSTLKIQPAKLEDSAVYLCASSQPGQGWTQYFGPGTRLLVL.

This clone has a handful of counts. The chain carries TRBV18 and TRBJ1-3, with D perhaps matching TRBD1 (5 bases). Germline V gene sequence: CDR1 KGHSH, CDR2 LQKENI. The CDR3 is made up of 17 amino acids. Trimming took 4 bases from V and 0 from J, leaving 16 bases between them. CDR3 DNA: TGTGCCAGCTCACTTTATGCGGGGACCGACTCTGGAAACACCATATATTTT. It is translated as CASSLYAGTDSGNTIYF.

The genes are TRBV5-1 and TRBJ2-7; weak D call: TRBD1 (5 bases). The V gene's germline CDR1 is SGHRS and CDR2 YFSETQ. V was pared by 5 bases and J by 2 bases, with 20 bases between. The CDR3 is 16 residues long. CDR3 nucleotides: TGCGCCAGCAGTCTTGGATCGGACATACGAACCTACGAGCAGTACTTC. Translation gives CASSLGSDIRTYEQYF.

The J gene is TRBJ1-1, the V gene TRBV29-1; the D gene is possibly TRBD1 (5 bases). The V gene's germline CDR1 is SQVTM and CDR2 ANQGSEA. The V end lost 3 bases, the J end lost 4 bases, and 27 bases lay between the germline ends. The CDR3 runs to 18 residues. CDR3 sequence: CSVEPTGSAALSRTEAFF. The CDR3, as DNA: TGCAGCGTTGAGCCCACAGGATCGGCAGCCTTGTCGCGCACTGAAGCTTTCTTT. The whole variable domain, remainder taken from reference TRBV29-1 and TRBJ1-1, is SAVISQKPSRDICQRGTSLTIQCQVDSQVTMMFWYRQQPGQSLTLIATANQGSEATYESGFVIDKFPISRPNLTFSTLTVSNMSPEDSSIYLCSVEPTGSAALSRTEAFFGQGTRLTVV.

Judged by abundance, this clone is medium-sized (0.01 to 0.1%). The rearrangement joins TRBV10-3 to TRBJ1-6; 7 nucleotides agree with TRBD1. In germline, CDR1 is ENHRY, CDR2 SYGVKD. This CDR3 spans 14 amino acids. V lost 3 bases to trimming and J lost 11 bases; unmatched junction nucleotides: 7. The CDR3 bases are TGTGCCATCAGTGACCGGGACAGTCAAGCACCCCTCCACTTT. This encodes CAISDRDSQAPLHF.

The CDR3 bases are TGTGCCAGCAGCAAAGGAGCCCGTGAAGCTTTCTTT. As protein: CASSKGAREAFF. The gene calls are TRBV21-1 and TRBJ1-1. TRBV21-1 is classified as a pseudogene. There are 12 residues in the CDR3.

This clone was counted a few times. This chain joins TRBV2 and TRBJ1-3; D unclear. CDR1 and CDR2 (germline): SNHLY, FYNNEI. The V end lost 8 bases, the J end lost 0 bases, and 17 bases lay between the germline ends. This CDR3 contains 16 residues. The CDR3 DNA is TGTGCCAGCCAAAGAGGAGGCTCCGTCTCTGGAAACACCATATATTTT. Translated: CASQRGGSVSGNTIYF.

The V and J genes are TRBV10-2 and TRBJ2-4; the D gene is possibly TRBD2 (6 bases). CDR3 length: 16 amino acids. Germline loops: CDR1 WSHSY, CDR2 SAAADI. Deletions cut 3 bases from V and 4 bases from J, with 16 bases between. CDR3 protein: CASSDGRGTEKNIQYF. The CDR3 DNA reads TGCGCCAGCAGTGATGGCCGGGGGACCGAGAAAAACATTCAGTACTTC.

The CDR3 spells CASTLERLAGLTDTQYF. In nucleotides, the CDR3 is TGCGCCAGCACCCTTGAAAGACTAGCGGGGCTCACAGATACGCAGTATTTT. The chain carries TRBV5-1 and TRBJ2-3, with 11 bases aligning to TRBD2. Looked up from germline, CDR1 is SGHRS and CDR2 is YFSETQ. The CDR3 has 17 residues. The J segment lost 2 bases and the V segment lost 6 bases, leaving 11 bases of the junction unmatched.

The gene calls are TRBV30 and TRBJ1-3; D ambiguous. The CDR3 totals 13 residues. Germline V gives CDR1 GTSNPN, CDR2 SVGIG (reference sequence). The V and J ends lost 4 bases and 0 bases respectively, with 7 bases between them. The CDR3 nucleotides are TGTGCCTGGAACAGCTTCTCTGGAAACACCATATATTTT. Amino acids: CAWNSFSGNTIYF. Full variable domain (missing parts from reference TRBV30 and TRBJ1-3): SQTIHQWPATLVQPVGSPLSLECTVEGTSNPNLYWYRQAAGRGLQLLFYSVGIGQISSEVPQNLSASRPQDRQFILSSKKLLLSDSGFYLCAWNSFSGNTIYFGEGSWLTVV.

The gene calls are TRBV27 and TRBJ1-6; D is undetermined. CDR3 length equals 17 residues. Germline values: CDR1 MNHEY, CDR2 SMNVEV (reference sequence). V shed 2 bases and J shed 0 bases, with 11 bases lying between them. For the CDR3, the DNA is TGTGCCAGCAGTTTACGGACGGGAAACTCCTATAATTCACCCCTCCACTTT. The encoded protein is CASSLRTGNSYNSPLHF.